The 12 T cell receptor beta chains in this list originate from one sample, sequenced in a study of shared clonotypes between healthy human individuals. This table comes from immunoSEQ multiplex PCR, and its TCRdb copy is limited to in-frame clones, with some not included. The sample yields hundreds of thousands of clones, around 77% seen once. Sequenced: PBMCs. The receptors derive from a woman aged 40 to 50 in good health. Some clones in this sample may be carry-over from other donors' samples.

The rearrangement links TRBV28 to TRBJ1-6; D remains unclear. Germline V lookup: CDR1 MDHEN, CDR2 SYDVKM. Trimming cost V 2 bases and J 6 bases, with 11 bases left between them. The CDR3 has 15 amino acids. CDR3 DNA sequence: TGTGCCAGCAGTTTAGCTCCCACCCGTAATTCACCCCTCCACTTT. As protein: CASSLAPTRNSPLHF.

This clone appeared many times. The chain joins TRBV7-3 to TRBJ1-1, with 10 bases aligning to TRBD1. The germline gives CDR1 SGHTA, CDR2 FQGTGA. The V and J ends lost 5 bases and 0 bases, in that order; junction bases with no gene match: 9. This CDR3 region has 17 residues. The CDR3 nucleotides are TGTGCCAGCAGCGCGTGGACAGGGGGTATGTTGAACACTGAAGCTTTCTTT. Its translation is CASSAWTGGMLNTEAFF.

Of note for this clone: This may be a read error, as it is one base from a much larger clone. The chain combines TRBV25-1 with TRBJ2-1; 8 bases fit TRBD1. Germline V gene data show CDR1 as MGHDK and CDR2 as SYGVNS. This CDR3 has 14 amino acids. The CDR3: CDTYGQGGYNEQFF. The CDR3 DNA reads TGTGACACCTACGGACAGGGTGGTTACAATGAGCAGTTCTTC. The full variable domain, in which reference TRBV25-1 and TRBJ2-1 provide the parts outside the CDR3, is EADIYQTPRYLVIGTGKKITLECSQTMGHDKMYWYQQDPGMELHLIHYSYGVNSTEKGDLSSESTVSRIRTEHFPLTLESARPSHTSQYLCDTYGQGGYNEQFFGPGTRLTVL.

This clone has at least ten counts. This specimen includes other DNA sequences encoding the same CDR3. The genes are TRBV25-1 and TRBJ2-5; no firm D call. CDR3 length: 12 residues. Trimming left V 5 bases short and J 5 bases short, with 9 bases between. Germline V lookup: CDR1 MGHDK, CDR2 SYGVNS. CDR3 residues: CASSTVGETQYF. In DNA form, the CDR3 reads TGTGCCAGCAGTACCGTCGGGGAGACCCAGTACTTC.

With regard to this clone: A far bigger clonotype differs at one base, so this is likely a read error. The identical CDR3 is also encoded by other nucleotide sequences in the sample. The rearrangement links TRBV6-4 to TRBJ2-1, with TRBD2 matching over 13 bases. From germline, CDR1 is MRHNA and CDR2 SNTAGT. The CDR3 is 16 residues long. V was pared by 5 bases and J by 8 bases, with 9 bases of the junction left unmatched. CDR3 sequence (DNA): TGTGCCAGCAGTATTACCGGGACTAGCGGGGTCGATGAGCAGTTCTTC. Translated, it gives CASSITGTSGVDEQFF.

This sequence joins TRBV7-2 and TRBJ2-7; the D gene could be TRBD1 or TRBD2 (6 bases each). CDR3 length: 15 amino acids. Trimming took off 5 bases at V and 2 bases at J, with 16 bases between the two ends. CDR1 SGHTA and CDR2 FQGNSA come from the germline V gene. The DNA for the CDR3 is TGTGCCAGCAGCCGATTGGGGGGCGAGACCTACGAGCAGTACTTC. This encodes CASSRLGGETYEQYF.

The gene calls are TRBV2 and TRBJ2-3; D is unresolved. The V and J ends lost 3 bases and 6 bases respectively, with 19 bases between them. The CDR3 has 16 residues. The V gene's germline CDR1 is SNHLY and CDR2 FYNNEI. The CDR3 spells CASSDVRASSRDTQYF. The DNA of the CDR3 is TGTGCCAGCAGTGATGTTCGGGCATCCAGTCGGGATACGCAGTATTTT.

The V gene is TRBV5-1, the J gene TRBJ2-1; TRBD2 might be the D (6 bases). V was clipped by 4 bases and J by 6 bases, with 17 bases between them. The CDR3 runs to 15 residues. The germline V gene has CDR1 SGHRS and CDR2 YFSETQ. For the CDR3, the DNA is TGCGCCAGCAGCCCTGGGACTCAGCTAAGCAATGAGCAGTTCTTC. It translates to CASSPGTQLSNEQFF.

Note on this clone: The conserved phenylalanine or tryptophan is not found at the CDR3 terminus, so this likely reflects a read error. Other nucleotide sequences in the sample specify the same CDR3. The chain employs TRBV29-1 and TRBJ1-1; 8 bases agree with TRBD1. This CDR3 contains 14 residues. From germline, CDR1 is SQVTM and CDR2 ANQGSEA. CDR3 sequence (DNA): TGCAGCGCCGCTGACAGGGGAGAGTACACTGAGGCTTTCCTT. Residues: CSAADRGEYTEAFL.

This clone showed up just once. The chain has TRBV30 and TRBJ2-1; 7 bases fit TRBD2. J was trimmed by 3 bases and V by 4 bases; bases with no gene match: 3. Germline assignment: CDR1 GTSNPN and CDR2 SVGIG (reference sequence). The CDR3 has 13 amino acids. This CDR3 reads CAWNGRRYNEQFF. The CDR3 DNA reads TGTGCCTGGAACGGGAGGCGCTACAATGAGCAGTTCTTC.

About this clone itself: This probably arose from a read error, given a far larger clone one base away. The chain carries TRBV5-1 and TRBJ2-5, with D unresolved. V lost 4 bases to trimming and J lost 4 bases, with 17 bases between them. This CDR3 spans 15 amino acids. The germline CDR1 and CDR2 sequences are SGHRS and YFSETQ. The CDR3: CASSPDRPIVETQYF. For the CDR3, the DNA is TGCGCCAGCAGCCCCGACCGTCCGATCGTAGAGACCCAGTACTTC.

J is TRBJ1-1 and V is TRBV5-4; TRBD1 might be the D (6 bases). The CDR3 sequence is 16 residues long. In germline, CDR1 is SGHNT, CDR2 YYREEE (reference sequence). V was clipped by 0 bases and J by 3 bases, with 15 bases between them. The CDR3 here is CASSLARGFSDTEAFF. CDR3 DNA: TGTGCCAGCAGCTTGGCCAGGGGTTTTTCGGACACTGAAGCTTTCTTT.